This T cell receptor (beta chain) was identified in a study of naive and memory T cell subsets. Study-wide findings and caveats: In naive cells, over 90% of TCR sequences were seen only once.

On this clonotype itself: Antigen specificity is unknown.

The beta constant-region primer was an equimolar mix of two oligonucleotides covering TRBC1 and TRBC2. Ligation attached a single-stranded oligonucleotide with a 12-nucleotide UMI and the SP2 primer to the cDNA 3' end. From the UMI-ligation and nested PCR reads, TCRdb called clonotypes with MiXCR, one entry per CDR3 protein. The table lists under 150,000 distinct CDR3 sequences, around 15% of them singletons. This CDR3 has 15 residues. The material sequenced was naive CD4+ T cells from blood. V gene TRBV21-1 combines with J gene TRBJ2-6. TRBV21-1 is classified as a pseudogene. The source is a human donor in good health. In nucleotides, the CDR3 is TGTGCCAGCAGCAACCCAGGCTCTGGGGCCAACGTCCTGACTTTC. It yields the protein CASSNPGSGANVLTF.